Presented here are 31 T cell receptor beta chains from one specimen sequenced in a study of neurological immune-mediated disorders. TCRdb passed the 5' RACE reads through MiXCR, listing each CDR3 protein once. Altogether more than 35,000 distinct CDR3 sequences are present, approximately 3% being singletons, with the ten largest covering more than 13%. Sequencing was carried out using PBMCs. These receptors originate from a woman between 50 and 59 years old with multiple sclerosis.

This clonotype was observed many times. This chain uses TRBV5-1 with TRBJ2-6; 10 bases match TRBD1. CDR3 size: 17 residues. Trimming took 3 bases from V and 0 from J; bases not matched to a gene: 3. Germline CDR1 SGHRS, CDR2 YFSETQ. CDR3 region: CASSWGQGSSGANVLTF. The CDR3 DNA is TGCGCCAGCAGCTGGGGACAGGGGAGCTCTGGGGCCAACGTCCTGACTTTC.

The sample holds many counts of this clonotype. The J gene is TRBJ2-1, the V gene TRBV13; tentatively, D is TRBD2 (5 bases). Germline CDR1 and CDR2: PRHDT and FYEKMQ (reference sequence). V was cut by 4 bases and J by 4 bases, with 17 bases left in between. This CDR3 is 16 amino acids long. CDR3 protein: CASSSSGILKYNEQFF. The DNA for the CDR3 is TGTGCCAGCAGCTCGTCCGGGATCCTAAAATACAATGAGCAGTTCTTC.

This clonotype was observed a handful of times. The rearrangement joins TRBV28 to TRBJ1-1; the match to TRBD1 covers 10 bases. After removal of 6 bases from V and 11 bases from J, the junction contained 9 bases not matched to a gene. From germline, CDR1 is MDHEN and CDR2 SYDVKM. The CDR3 spans 13 residues. This CDR3 is CASSPDRGRGAFF. The DNA of the CDR3 is TGTGCCAGCAGCCCCGACAGGGGGCGGGGGGCTTTCTTT.

This clonotype has a count of ten or more. The gene calls are TRBV20-1 and TRBJ2-5, with 9 bases that match TRBD2. The germline gives CDR1 DFQATT, CDR2 SNEGSKA (reference sequence). V gave up 0 bases and J gave up 5 bases; unmatched junction bases: 7. The CDR3 runs to 15 residues. CDR3 DNA sequence: TGCAGTGCTAGAGAACCCCGCGGGGGGGGTGAGACCCAGTACTTC. Its translation: CSAREPRGGGETQYF.

This clonotype was found many times. The chain employs TRBV3-1 and TRBJ2-7, with TRBD1 matching over 7 bases. The CDR3 has 14 amino acids. Germline CDR1 LGHDT, CDR2 YNNKEL (reference sequence). V shed 3 bases, J shed 5 bases, and the junction held 7 bases outside the gene matches. The CDR3: CASSHRQGLHEQYF. The CDR3 DNA reads TGTGCCAGCAGCCATCGACAGGGCTTACACGAGCAGTACTTC.

This clonotype showed up many times. This chain links TRBV5-1 with TRBJ1-1; tentatively, D is TRBD1 (6 bases). V was cut by 4 bases and J by 2 bases, with 18 bases left in between. CDR1 is SGHRS, CDR2 YFSETQ, per germline. The CDR3 sequence is 16 residues long. The CDR3 DNA follows: TGCGCCAGCAGCCAACCCCAGGGGCAGGGCAACACTGAAGCTTTCTTT. It is translated as CASSQPQGQGNTEAFF. Combining the CDR3 with reference TRBV5-1 and TRBJ1-1 gives the whole variable domain KAGVTQTPRYLIKTRGQQVTLSCSPISGHRSVSWYQQTPGQGLQFLFEYFSETQRNKGNFPGRFSGRQFSNSRSEMNVSTLELGDSALYLCASSQPQGQGNTEAFFGQGTRLTVV.

The V call is TRBV15, the J call TRBJ2-1, with TRBD1 identical over 8 bases. The CDR3 loop spans 17 amino acids. CDR1 is LNHNV, CDR2 YYDKDF, per germline (reference sequence). The J segment lost 1 base and the V segment lost 0 bases, leaving 5 bases of the junction unmatched. CDR3 in DNA: TGTGCCACCAGCAGAGATCGGGGACAGGAATCCTACAATGAGCAGTTCTTC. Its translation: CATSRDRGQESYNEQFF.

In its sample, this clonotype was seen many times. In nucleotides, the CDR3 is TGTGCCAGCAGTTACGGGACTAGCGGGAGGGCCATCGAGCAGTACTTC. Amino acid sequence: CASSYGTSGRAIEQYF. The chain carries TRBV6-6 and TRBJ2-7, with TRBD2 identical over 16 bases. Germline V lookup: CDR1 MNHNY, CDR2 SVGAGI (reference sequence). The junction had 4 bases not matched to a gene; V was cut back by 2 bases and J by 6 bases. CDR3 length: 16 amino acids.

Ten or more counts support this clonotype. The rearrangement uses TRBV7-8 and TRBJ2-7, with 9 bases matching TRBD2. This CDR3 contains 15 residues. The ends lost 3 bases at V and 6 bases at J; junction bases unmatched: 9. CDR1 is SGHVS and CDR2 is FQNEAQ in the germline V gene. The CDR3 loop is CASSFFRVSGGEQYV. CDR3 nucleotides: TGTGCCAGCAGCTTTTTTAGAGTTAGCGGGGGCGAGCAGTACGTC.

This clonotype was recorded many times. V usage is TRBV25-1 and J usage is TRBJ1-1; 7 nucleotides agree with TRBD1. Unmatched junction bases numbered 11, after V lost 1 base and J lost 0 bases. The CDR3 covers 18 residues. Germline loops: CDR1 MGHDK, CDR2 SYGVNS. CDR3 DNA sequence: TGTGCCAGCAGTGAATCCAACTACTTACAGGGGCTGAACACTGAAGCTTTCTTT. Translated, it gives CASSESNYLQGLNTEAFF.

This clonotype has at least ten counts. This sequence joins TRBV5-1 and TRBJ2-3; TRBD2 is a possible D gene (5 bases). Germline V gene sequence: CDR1 SGHRS, CDR2 YFSETQ. This CDR3 is built from 16 residues. Deletions cut 4 bases from V and 0 bases from J, with 15 bases between. The CDR3 loop is CASSPRGPTSTDTQYF. The CDR3 region has the DNA TGCGCCAGCAGCCCCCGAGGGCCTACGAGCACAGATACGCAGTATTTT.

This clonotype came up many times. The V and J genes are TRBV20-1 and TRBJ1-2; a weak D match, TRBD1 (6 bases). V was cut by 0 bases and J by 5 bases, with 16 bases left in between. There are 15 residues in the CDR3. CDR1 and CDR2 (germline): DFQATT, SNEGSKA (reference sequence). CDR3 bases: TGCAGTGCTAGAGACGTATCGGGGGCAGTTTATGGCTACACCTTC. Protein product: CSARDVSGAVYGYTF.

This clonotype was picked up many times. This rearrangement joins TRBV7-9 to TRBJ2-6, with TRBD1 matching 7 bases. The CDR3 runs to 18 residues. Germline-derived CDR1 and CDR2 are SEHNR and FQNEAQ (reference sequence). The junction had 10 bases not matched to a gene; V was cut back by 5 bases and J by 0 bases. CDR3 nucleotides: TGTGCCAGCAGCCCGCGGACAGGCTGGAGCTCTGGGGCCAACGTCCTGACTTTC. Translated, it gives CASSPRTGWSSGANVLTF. The full variable domain, in which reference TRBV7-9 and TRBJ2-6 provide the parts outside the CDR3, is DTGVSQNPRHKITKRGQNVTFRCDPISEHNRLYWYRQTLGQGPEFLTYFQNEAQLEKSRLLSDRFSAERPKGSFSTLEIQRTEQGDSAMYLCASSPRTGWSSGANVLTFGAGSRLTVL.

This clonotype was observed at least ten times. The chain carries TRBV2 and TRBJ2-7; TRBD1 might be the D (7 bases). Germline V gene sequence: CDR1 SNHLY, CDR2 FYNNEI. The CDR3 has 14 residues. Trimming pared 3 bases from V and 0 bases from J, leaving 9 bases between. DNA for the CDR3: TGTGCCAGCAGTGATCAGGGGGGCTCCTACGAGCAGTACTTC. As protein: CASSDQGGSYEQYF.

This clonotype was seen many times. The chain uses TRBV9 and TRBJ2-4, with D tentatively TRBD1 or TRBD2 (5 bases each). CDR1 is SGDLS and CDR2 is YYNGEE in the germline V gene. V gave up 4 bases and J gave up 4 bases, with 9 bases separating them. The CDR3 covers 13 residues. Here the CDR3 DNA reads TGTGCCAGCAGCCGGGACGGAAAAAACATTCAGTACTTC. This encodes CASSRDGKNIQYF.

This clonotype occurred many times. The chain joins TRBV5-1 to TRBJ1-2, with D maybe TRBD1 (6 bases). From germline, CDR1 is SGHRS and CDR2 YFSETQ. The V end lost 0 bases, the J end lost 7 bases, and 10 bases lay between the germline ends. This CDR3 contains 13 residues. The CDR3: CASSLEAGAGYTF. The CDR3 coding sequence is TGCGCCAGCAGCTTGGAGGCAGGGGCTGGCTACACCTTC.

In this sample, this clonotype turned up many times. V is TRBV7-6 and J is TRBJ1-3, with unresolved D. The CDR3 is made up of 15 amino acids. Between the trimmed V and J ends, which lost 6 bases and 0 bases, there was a span of 12 bases. CDR1 is SGHVS, CDR2 FNYEAQ, per germline. In DNA form, the CDR3 reads TGTGCCAGCAGGGGTGGACCGCGCTCTGGAAACACCATATATTTT. As protein: CASRGGPRSGNTIYF.

The sample holds many counts of this clonotype. The chain links TRBV20-1 to TRBJ2-1; 12 nucleotides match TRBD2. Trimming cost V 3 bases and J 0 bases; bases outside gene matches: 12. The germline V gene has CDR1 DFQATT and CDR2 SNEGSKA (reference sequence). The CDR3 covers 19 residues. The CDR3 loop is CSASGGGLAGGSSYNEQFF. CDR3 coding DNA: TGCAGTGCTAGCGGAGGTGGCCTAGCGGGAGGGAGCTCCTACAATGAGCAGTTCTTC.

Points on this clonotype: One base away lies a much larger clone, so this may be a sequencing read error. This sequence joins TRBV19 and TRBJ1-4; D may be TRBD1 (5 bases). The CDR3 has 14 amino acids. Germline CDR1 reads LNHDA; CDR2 reads SQIVND (reference sequence). CDR3 loop: CAISASGSGEKLFF. The CDR3 region has the DNA TGTGCCATTAGTGCTTCAGGGTCGGGTGAAAAACTGTTTTTT.

This chain uses TRBV5-1 with TRBJ1-2; a possible D gene is TRBD1 (5 bases). The CDR3 length is 13 residues. The germline V and J ends were trimmed by 1 base and 6 bases, with 10 bases remaining between them. Germline-derived CDR1 and CDR2 are SGHRS and YFSETQ. CDR3 protein: CASSLSGSHGYTF. In DNA, the CDR3 is TGCGCCAGCAGCTTGTCAGGGTCTCATGGCTACACCTTC. Using reference TRBV5-1 and TRBJ1-2 for the parts outside the CDR3, the full variable domain is KAGVTQTPRYLIKTRGQQVTLSCSPISGHRSVSWYQQTPGQGLQFLFEYFSETQRNKGNFPGRFSGRQFSNSRSEMNVSTLELGDSALYLCASSLSGSHGYTFGSGTRLTVV.

This clonotype was detected ten times or more. The chain is built from TRBV3-1 and TRBJ2-1; D is perhaps TRBD2 (6 bases). The V gene's germline CDR1 is LGHDT and CDR2 YNNKEL (reference sequence). The V end was cut by 0 bases, the J end by 8 bases, with 17 bases between. The CDR3 is 16 residues long. The CDR3 DNA reads as TGTGCCAGCAGCCAAGATGTCCCGGGGGAGCGCGATGAGCAGTTCTTC. Translating it yields CASSQDVPGERDEQFF.

This clonotype was recorded many times. V gene TRBV6-5 combines with J gene TRBJ2-3; D not certain. The CDR3 is 16 amino acids. Germline V lookup: CDR1 MNHEY, CDR2 SVGAGI. The V and J ends lost 2 bases and 2 bases respectively, with 14 bases between them. CDR3 DNA sequence: TGTGCCAGCAGTTACGCGCAACCGGGTTCCACAGATACGCAGTATTTT. Its translation: CASSYAQPGSTDTQYF.

This clonotype occurred many times. V usage is TRBV20-1 and J usage is TRBJ2-5, with a weak D call TRBD2 (6 bases). V shed 1 base and J shed 2 bases, with 14 bases lying between them. This CDR3 comprises 15 residues. The germline V gene encodes CDR1 DFQATT and CDR2 SNEGSKA (reference sequence). For the CDR3, the DNA is TGCAGTGCTAGAGGGGAGCCCGGGACTCAAGAGACCCAGTACTTC. Protein sequence: CSARGEPGTQETQYF.

This clonotype was picked up many times. The genes are TRBV5-1 and TRBJ1-1, with D perhaps matching TRBD1 (6 bases). Germline CDR1 and CDR2: SGHRS and YFSETQ. The V and J ends lost 0 bases and 1 base respectively, with 10 bases between them. The CDR3 has 15 residues. CDR3 nucleotide sequence: TGCGCCAGCAGCTTGGGTCCGACAGGGAACACTGAAGCTTTCTTT. It specifies CASSLGPTGNTEAFF.

This clonotype was counted ten times or more. The chain joins TRBV5-1 to TRBJ2-3; 9 nucleotides align to TRBD1. J lost 6 bases, V lost 3 bases, and 8 bases had no gene match. This CDR3 contains 15 residues. CDR1 and CDR2 from the germline V gene are SGHRS and YFSETQ. This CDR3 reads CASSSHWTGADTQYF. CDR3 nucleotide sequence: TGCGCCAGCAGCTCCCACTGGACAGGGGCGGATACGCAGTATTTT.

This clonotype was counted ten times or more. This sequence joins TRBV4-2 and TRBJ1-2; 10 bases match TRBD1. There are 14 residues in the CDR3. V lost 0 bases and J lost 9; bases outside the gene matches: 4. Per the germline V gene, CDR1 is LGHNA and CDR2 is YNFKEQ. The CDR3 loop is CASSQEGTGVCYTF. In DNA form, the CDR3 reads TGTGCCAGCAGCCAAGAGGGGACAGGGGTTTGCTACACCTTC.

This clonotype was counted many times. This chain uses TRBV20-1 with TRBJ2-7; 10 bases map to TRBD2. CDR1 is DFQATT and CDR2 is SNEGSKA in the germline V gene (reference sequence). The J segment lost 7 bases and the V segment lost 2 bases, leaving 11 bases of the junction unmatched. The CDR3 has 15 amino acids. CDR3 amino acids: CSARPGTSVSEEQYF. As DNA, the CDR3 is TGCAGTGCTAGACCCGGGACTAGCGTCTCTGAAGAGCAGTACTTC.

This clonotype was seen a handful of times. This rearrangement joins TRBV3-1 to TRBJ2-3; D perhaps matches TRBD2 (5 bases). Trimming took off 3 bases at V and 0 bases at J, with 13 bases between the two ends. The CDR3 has 16 residues. CDR1 is LGHDT and CDR2 is YNNKEL in the germline V gene (reference sequence). The CDR3, as DNA: TGTGCCAGCAGCCAGAGGACTTCAACTAGCACAGATACGCAGTATTTT. This codes for CASSQRTSTSTDTQYF.

This clonotype has a count of ten or more. DNA for the CDR3: TGTGCCAGCAGCCGTCTGGCGGGAGATTACAATGAGCAGTTCTTC. Its translation: CASSRLAGDYNEQFF. The chain couples TRBV3-1 to TRBJ2-1, with 7 bases matching TRBD2. The CDR3 consists of 15 residues. Germline V gene data show CDR1 as LGHDT and CDR2 as YNNKEL (reference sequence). J was trimmed by 4 bases and V by 4 bases; bases with no gene match: 7.

This clonotype was counted at least ten times. The V and J genes are TRBV3-1 and TRBJ2-1; TRBD2 matches 8 bases. This CDR3 is built from 16 residues. The germline CDR1 and CDR2 sequences are LGHDT and YNNKEL (reference sequence). Germline trimming cut 2 bases from V and 2 bases from J; bases unmatched to any gene: 5. The CDR3 spells CASSQNPTSAYNEQFF. Here the CDR3 DNA reads TGTGCCAGCAGCCAAAACCCGACTAGCGCCTACAATGAGCAGTTCTTC.

This clonotype was counted ten times or more. The chain recombines TRBV12-3 or TRBV12-4 with TRBJ2-3; the match to TRBD2 covers 13 bases. The CDR3 is made up of 16 amino acids. Trimming cost V 4 bases and J 2 bases; bases outside gene matches: 3. As DNA, the CDR3 is TGTGCCAGCAGTTGGGGACTAGCGGGATACACAGATACGCAGTATTTT. Translation gives CASSWGLAGYTDTQYF.